The rows below give T cell receptor beta chains drawn from one sample of a study of shared clonotypes between healthy human individuals. This table comes from immunoSEQ multiplex PCR, and its TCRdb copy is limited to in-frame clones, with some not included. Here the sample spans 2 million to 2.5 million clones, around 96% being singletons. Sequenced sample: naive CD8+ T cells sorted from blood. Receptor source: a man aged 18 to 29 in good health. Each CDR3 is given with its conserved first and last residue. D genes are given only for firm matches. Clone size, where shown, is once, few, many, or a class for clones that have expanded.

v_call,j_call,d_call,clone_size,cdr3_aa,cdr3_nt
TRBV13,TRBJ1-1,-,-,CASSLLVLDVGFF,TGTGCCAGCAGCTTATTGGTTTTGGACGTTGGTTTCTTT
TRBV27,TRBJ1-4,-,-,CASSLTGGYNEKLFF,TGTGCCAGCAGTCTAACCGGGGGATATAATGAAAAACTGTTTTTT
TRBV7-8,TRBJ2-3,-,-,CASSLGGPDTQYF,TGTGCCAGCAGCTTAGGAGGCCCAGATACGCAGTATTTT
TRBV5-8,TRBJ2-3,-,-,CASSPGIGGSTDTQYF,TGTGCCAGCAGCCCTGGCATTGGGGGCAGCACAGATACGCAGTATTTT
TRBV7-2,TRBJ2-7,-,-,CASSPVGLPSYEQYF,TGTGCCAGCAGCCCCGTTGGGCTACCCTCCTACGAGCAGTACTTC
TRBV7-6,TRBJ1-1,-,-,CASSFDGEMNTEAFF,TGTGCCAGCAGCTTCGATGGGGAAATGAACACTGAAGCTTTCTTT
TRBV6-1,TRBJ1-2,-,-,CASSEATGLIGYTF,TGTGCCAGCAGTGAAGCGACAGGACTGATTGGCTACACCTTC
TRBV28,TRBJ2-7,TRBD2,-,CASSLRSGASYEQYF,TGTGCCAGCAGTTTAAGGAGCGGGGCCTCCTACGAGCAGTACTTC
TRBV5-6,TRBJ2-7,-,few,CASSLEQGGRYF,TGTGCCAGCAGCTTGGAACAGGGAGGAAGATACTTC
TRBV28,TRBJ2-2,-,-,CASSLSGGTGELFF,TGTGCCAGCAGTTTATCAGGAGGGACCGGGGAGCTGTTTTTT
TRBV28,TRBJ2-3,-,once,CASNTWGGPGTDTQYF,TGTGCCAGCAATACTTGGGGGGGGCCGGGGACAGATACGCAGTATTTT
TRBV4-3,TRBJ2-5,-,-,CASSHNREGLQETQYF,TGCGCCAGCAGCCATAACCGCGAGGGGCTCCAAGAGACCCAGTACTTC
TRBV5-1,TRBJ2-7,-,-,CASSLGTTLSYEQYF,TGCGCCAGCAGCTTGGGGACAACTTTGTCCTACGAGCAGTACTTC
TRBV27,TRBJ2-1,TRBD2,-,CASRLGPGLAGQNEQFF,TGTGCCAGCAGATTGGGGCCGGGACTAGCGGGACAAAATGAGCAGTTCTTC
TRBV6-7,TRBJ1-3,-,-,CASSYSRATSGNTIYF,TGTGCCAGCAGTTACTCGAGGGCCACCTCTGGAAACACCATATATTTT
TRBV7-8,TRBJ2-7,-,-,CASSLEIGDEQYF,TGTGCCAGCAGCTTAGAGATCGGGGACGAGCAGTACTTC
TRBV4-1,TRBJ2-7,TRBD2,-,CASSQVGTSGYEQYF,TGCGCCAGCAGCCAAGTGGGGACTAGCGGCTACGAGCAGTACTTC
TRBV11-3,TRBJ2-1,-,-,CATGGSSYNEQFF,TGTGCCACCGGGGGAAGCTCCTACAATGAGCAGTTCTTC
TRBV27,TRBJ2-1,TRBD2,-,CASSLTGGPGNEQFF,TGTGCCAGCAGTTTAACGGGAGGGCCGGGCAATGAGCAGTTCTTC
TRBV19,TRBJ1-2,-,-,CASSIDAGIYGYTF,TGTGCCAGTAGTATCGATGCAGGGATCTATGGCTACACCTTC
TRBV4-3,TRBJ2-1,-,few,CASSQGGNEQFF,TGCGCCAGCAGCCAAGGGGGTAATGAGCAGTTCTTC
TRBV30,TRBJ2-7,-,-,CAWSVWASPYEQYF,TGTGCCTGGAGTGTTTGGGCCAGTCCCTACGAGCAGTACTTC
TRBV5-4,TRBJ2-2,TRBD1,-,CASSIETGAGGELFF,TGTGCCAGCAGCATCGAGACAGGGGCGGGAGGGGAGCTGTTTTTT
TRBV6-5,TRBJ2-5,TRBD2,-,CASSPGIAGMETQYF,TGTGCCAGCAGCCCGGGTATAGCGGGGATGGAGACCCAGTACTTC
TRBV4-3,TRBJ2-5,-,-,CASSQSSRVQETQYF,TGCGCCAGCAGCCAGTCCTCCCGGGTACAAGAGACCCAGTACTTC
TRBV29-1,TRBJ2-1,TRBD2,-,CSVGPSGSYNEQFF,TGCAGCGTTGGGCCTAGCGGCTCCTACAATGAGCAGTTCTTC
TRBV14,TRBJ2-3,TRBD2,-,CASSRGRLDTQYF,TGTGCCAGCAGCCGCGGGAGGTTAGATACGCAGTATTTT
TRBV5-4,TRBJ1-1,TRBD1,-,CASSLVGGNTEAFF,TGTGCCAGCAGCTTGGTAGGGGGCAACACTGAAGCTTTCTTT
TRBV10-1,TRBJ2-5,TRBD2,-,CASSELAGGETQYF,TGCGCCAGCAGTGAACTAGCGGGAGGCGAGACCCAGTACTTC
TRBV4-1,TRBJ2-7,-,-,CASSYHQGRAYEQYF,TGCGCCAGCAGCTACCATCAGGGAAGGGCCTACGAGCAGTACTTC
TRBV4-3,TRBJ2-3,TRBD2,-,CASSQDILAADTQYF,TGCGCCAGCAGCCAAGATATCCTAGCGGCAGATACGCAGTATTTT
TRBV28,TRBJ2-5,TRBD2,once,CASSLRSGAGETQYF,TGTGCCAGCAGTTTGCGTAGCGGGGCTGGCGAGACCCAGTACTTC
TRBV2,TRBJ2-3,TRBD2,-,CASSEILAGDSDTQYF,TGTGCCAGCAGTGAAATCCTAGCGGGGGATTCAGATACGCAGTATTTT
TRBV6-1,TRBJ2-1,-,-,CASSDFYYNEQFF,TGTGCCAGCAGTGATTTTTATTACAATGAGCAGTTCTTC
TRBV2,TRBJ1-1,-,-,CASQYTEAFF,TGTGCCAGCCAGTACACTGAAGCTTTCTTT
TRBV10-2,TRBJ2-3,-,-,CASSLLGGDTQYF,TGCGCCAGCAGCCTGCTAGGAGGGGATACGCAGTATTTT
TRBV7-9,TRBJ2-1,-,-,CASSLPDTAAYNEQFF,TGTGCCAGCAGCTTACCCGACACGGCGGCATACAATGAGCAGTTCTTC
TRBV7-7,TRBJ2-7,TRBD1,once,CASSLDRGYEQYF,TGTGCTAGCAGCTTAGACAGGGGTTACGAGCAGTACTTC
TRBV27,TRBJ1-5,TRBD1,-,CASKLGQGRQPQHF,TGTGCCAGCAAACTAGGACAGGGGAGGCAGCCCCAGCATTTT
TRBV27,TRBJ2-1,TRBD1,-,CASSHLGDRVTYNEQFF,TGTGCCAGCAGTCACCTGGGGGACAGGGTCACTTACAATGAGCAGTTCTTC
TRBV9,TRBJ1-2,-,-,CASSSDDSPSYGYTF,TGTGCCAGCAGCTCAGACGACAGCCCCTCCTATGGCTACACCTTC
TRBV18,TRBJ2-1,TRBD2,-,CASSTGLAGGVNEQFF,TGTGCCAGCTCAACGGGACTAGCGGGAGGGGTCAATGAGCAGTTCTTC
TRBV4-3,TRBJ1-4,TRBD1,-,CASSDIGDRGEKLFF,TGCGCCAGCAGCGACATCGGGGACAGGGGTGAAAAACTGTTTTTT
TRBV9,TRBJ2-5,TRBD1,-,CASSSGQGMTETQYF,TGTGCCAGCAGCAGCGGACAGGGTATGACAGAGACCCAGTACTTC
TRBV27,TRBJ1-4,TRBD1,-,CASSFLGTGNEKLFF,TGTGCCAGCAGTTTCCTTGGGACAGGGAATGAAAAACTGTTTTTT
TRBV2,TRBJ2-7,-,-,CASMGTGSYEQYF,TGTGCCAGCATGGGAACAGGGTCCTACGAGCAGTACTTC
TRBV6-1,TRBJ2-1,TRBD1,-,CASSTRPGTGNEQFF,TGTGCCAGCAGTACACGTCCCGGGACAGGGAATGAGCAGTTCTTC
TRBV6-5,TRBJ2-1,-,-,CASSYGGGTYNEQFF,TGTGCCAGCAGTTATGGCGGGGGCACCTACAATGAGCAGTTCTTC
TRBV4-3,TRBJ2-2,-,-,CASSQEEGAREDTGELFF,TGCGCCAGCAGCCAAGAAGAGGGGGCACGGGAGGACACCGGGGAGCTGTTTTTT
TRBV29-1,TRBJ2-3,-,-,CPSTDTQYF,TGCCCCAGCACAGATACGCAGTATTTT
TRBV13,TRBJ1-5,-,-,CASSLGGDQPQHF,TGTGCCAGCAGCTTAGGGGGAGATCAGCCCCAGCATTTT